Listed below are T cell receptor beta chains from one sample, sequenced in a study of blood T cell repertoires in COVID-19. Clones were read by immunoSEQ multiplex PCR, and TCRdb kept only the in-frame ones, dropping some. The sample comprises a few hundred thousand clones, about nine tenths of which are singletons, and about 7% rests with the top ten. What was sequenced was PBMCs or T cells enriched from blood (not recorded which). Every receptor here comes from a man aged 30 to 45 in a cohort exposed to, infected with or recovered from COVID-19 (not recorded which). The CDR3 runs from the conserved cysteine through the conserved F or W. Each record gives: D gene, J gene, V gene, clone size, CDR3 protein, CDR3 DNA. The D gene is left open where the match is weak. For some rows the clone size is stated as once, few or many, or as a class when expanded; others skip it.

TRBD2 | TRBJ2-5 | TRBV6-1 | NA | CASSEFGTRKETQYF | TGTGCCAGCAGTGAATTCGGGACTAGGAAAGAGACCCAGTACTTC
TRBD2 | TRBJ2-3 | TRBV7-6 | NA | CASSSVGGGGRNTQYF | TGTGCCAGCAGCTCGGTCGGCGGGGGGGGGAGAAATACGCAGTATTTT
NA | TRBJ1-1 | TRBV10-3 | NA | CAISEQVNENTEAFF | TGTGCCATCAGTGAACAGGTTAATGAGAACACTGAAGCTTTCTTT
NA | TRBJ2-7 | TRBV9 | NA | CASSPSLAAGYEQYF | TGTGCCAGCAGCCCCAGCCTAGCAGCAGGCTACGAGCAGTACTTC
NA | TRBJ1-3 | TRBV5-1 | NA | CASSSPGQGNTIYF | TGCGCCAGCAGCTCACCGGGACAAGGGAACACCATATATTTT
TRBD1 | TRBJ2-5 | TRBV5-6 | NA | CASSLTGQGQETQYF | TGTGCCAGCAGCTTAACCGGACAGGGGCAAGAGACCCAGTACTTC
NA | TRBJ1-1 | TRBV27 | NA | CASSLRRRGADTEAFF | TGTGCCAGCAGTTTAAGGCGCCGGGGGGCGGACACTGAAGCTTTCTTT
TRBD2 | TRBJ2-1 | TRBV28 | NA | CASSSRLAGAYNEQFF | TGTGCCAGCAGTTCAAGACTAGCGGGAGCCTACAATGAGCAGTTCTTC
TRBD1 | TRBJ1-6 | TRBV3-1/TRBV3-2 | NA | CASSPTGARNSPLHF | TGTGCCAGCAGCCCCACAGGGGCCCGGAATTCACCCCTCCACTTT
TRBD1 | TRBJ1-6 | TRBV28 | NA | CASSRISGLIPRGYNSPLHF | TGTGCCAGCAGTAGAATTTCGGGACTCATCCCCAGGGGGTATAATTCACCCCTCCACTTT
NA | TRBJ1-5 | TRBV6-4 | NA | CASRGDNRRNQPQHF | TGTGCCAGCAGGGGCGACAACAGGCGCAATCAGCCCCAGCATTTT
TRBD2 | TRBJ2-1 | TRBV7-9 | NA | CASSQTGGNGYEQFF | TGTGCCAGCAGTCAAACCGGGGGGAACGGTTATGAGCAGTTCTTC
NA | TRBJ2-7 | TRBV9 | once | CASSLRADSYEQYF | TGTGCCAGCAGCTTACGAGCGGACTCCTACGAGCAGTACTTC